This TCR beta chain was documented in a study of T cell responses to AZD1222 COVID-19 vaccine. Study-level findings and limits: Clonal diversity was possibly underestimated; the donors were predominantly white British and more often female. Only five or six AZD1222 recipients were seropositive at baseline. Spike-specific TCR breadth and depth went up after people got two AZD1222 doses.

Trimming shortened V by 2 bases and J by 7 bases, and 9 bases separated the two germline ends. The CDR3 totals 13 residues. CDR1 is MDHEN and CDR2 is SYDVKM in the germline V gene. This clone was seen just once. Its target is not known. Only in-frame clones appear in the TCRdb table, and some are missing; sequencing was by immunoSEQ multiplex PCR. The table lists approximately 100,000 clones, roughly 91% of them singletons. The source material was peripheral blood, sampled on day 0 of AZD1222 vaccination. This TCR derives from an adult in good health. The chain links TRBV28 to TRBJ1-5, with unresolved D. In DNA, the CDR3 is TGTGCCAGCAGTTTAGGGCCCGGGCAGCCCCAGCATTTT. Its protein product is CASSLGPGQPQHF.